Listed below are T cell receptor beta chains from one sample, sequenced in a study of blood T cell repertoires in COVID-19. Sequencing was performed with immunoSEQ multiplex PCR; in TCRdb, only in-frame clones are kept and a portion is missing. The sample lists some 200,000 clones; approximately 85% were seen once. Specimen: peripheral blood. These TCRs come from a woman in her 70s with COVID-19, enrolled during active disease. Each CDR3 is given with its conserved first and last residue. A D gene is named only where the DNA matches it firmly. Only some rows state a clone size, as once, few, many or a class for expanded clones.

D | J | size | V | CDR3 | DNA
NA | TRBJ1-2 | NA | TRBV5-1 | CASSPGLPADGYTF | TGCGCCAGCAGCCCGGGACTCCCTGCCGATGGCTACACCTTC
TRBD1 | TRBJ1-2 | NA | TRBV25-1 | CASSETRTGEIYGYTF | TGTGCCAGCAGTGAAACCCGGACAGGGGAAATCTATGGCTACACCTTC
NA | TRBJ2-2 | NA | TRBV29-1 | CSVIGGTGELFF | TGCAGCGTAATAGGGGGCACCGGGGAGCTGTTTTTT
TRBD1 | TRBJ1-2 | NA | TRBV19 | CASSRTGGGYTF | TGTGCCAGTAGTAGGACAGGGGGCGGCTACACCTTC
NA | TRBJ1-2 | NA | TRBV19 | CASSMGGFHGYTF | TGTGCCAGTAGTATGGGAGGGTTCCACGGCTACACCTTC
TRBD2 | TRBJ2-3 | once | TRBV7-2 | CASSLVGGASTDTQYF | TGTGCCAGCAGCTTAGTCGGGGGGGCCAGCACAGATACGCAGTATTTT
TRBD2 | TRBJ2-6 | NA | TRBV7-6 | CASSLSGRANGANVLTF | TGTGCCAGCAGCTTAAGCGGGAGGGCCAATGGGGCCAACGTCCTGACTTTC
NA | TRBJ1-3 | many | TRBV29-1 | CSVAIDNSGNTIYF | TGCAGCGTAGCTATTGACAACTCGGGAAACACCATATATTTT
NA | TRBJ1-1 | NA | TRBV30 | CAWSPRSGTEAFF | TGTGCCTGGAGTCCCAGATCGGGCACTGAAGCTTTCTTT
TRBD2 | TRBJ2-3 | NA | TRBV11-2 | CASSLVGEAGWTDTQYF | TGTGCCAGCAGCTTAGTTGGGGAAGCGGGATGGACAGATACGCAGTATTTT
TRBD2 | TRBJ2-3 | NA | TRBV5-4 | CASHSGGPASTDTQYF | TGTGCCAGCCACAGCGGGGGCCCTGCAAGCACAGATACGCAGTATTTT
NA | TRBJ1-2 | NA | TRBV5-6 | CASSLGSDGRYGYTF | TGTGCCAGCAGCTTGGGCTCCGACGGGAGGTATGGCTACACCTTC
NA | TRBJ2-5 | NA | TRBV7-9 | CASSRGNQETQYF | TGTGCCAGCAGCCGAGGTAATCAAGAGACCCAGTACTTC
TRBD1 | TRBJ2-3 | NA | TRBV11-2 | CASRPGTGGISSTDTQYF | TGTGCCAGCAGACCCGGGACAGGGGGAATCTCTAGCACAGATACGCAGTATTTT
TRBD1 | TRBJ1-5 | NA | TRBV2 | CASRKNRGDQPQHF | TGTGCCAGCAGGAAAAACAGGGGAGACCAGCCCCAGCATTTT
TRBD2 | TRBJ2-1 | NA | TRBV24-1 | CATGAGVGGEQFF | TGTGCCACCGGGGCGGGGGTCGGGGGTGAGCAGTTCTTC
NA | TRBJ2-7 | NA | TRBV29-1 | CSANTGSYEQYF | TGCAGCGCTAACACAGGGTCCTACGAGCAGTACTTC
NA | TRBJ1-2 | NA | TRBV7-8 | CASSRPLTF | TGTGCCAGCAGCCGCCCTCTCACCTTC
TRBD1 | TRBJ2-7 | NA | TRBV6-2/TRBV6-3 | CASSSLPGQVSEQYF | TGTGCCAGCAGTAGTCTACCGGGACAGGTGAGCGAGCAGTACTTC
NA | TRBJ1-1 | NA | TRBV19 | CASRRTANTEAFF | TGTGCCAGCCGACGGACAGCAAACACTGAAGCTTTCTTT
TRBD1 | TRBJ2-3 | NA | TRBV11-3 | CASSARDRGTDTQYF | TGTGCCAGCAGCGCCCGGGACAGGGGCACAGATACGCAGTATTTT
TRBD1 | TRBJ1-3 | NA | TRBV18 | CASAQGSSGNTIYF | TGTGCCAGCGCACAGGGGTCCTCTGGAAACACCATATATTTT
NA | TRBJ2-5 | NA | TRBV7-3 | CASSPGVAVETQYF | TGTGCCAGCAGCCCCGGGGTAGCGGTAGAGACCCAGTACTTC
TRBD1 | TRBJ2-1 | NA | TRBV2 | CASTELGGQGSFF | TGTGCCAGCACTGAACTCGGGGGACAGGGGTCGTTCTTC
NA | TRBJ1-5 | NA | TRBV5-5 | CASSAKPGEGQPQHF | TGTGCCAGCAGCGCAAAGCCAGGGGAGGGGCAGCCCCAGCATTTT
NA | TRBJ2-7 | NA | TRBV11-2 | CASSHYEQYF | TGTGCCAGCAGCCACTACGAGCAGTACTTC
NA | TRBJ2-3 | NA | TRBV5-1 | CASSLLPPSVDTQYF | TGCGCCAGCAGCTTGCTACCCCCCTCCGTGGATACGCAGTATTTT
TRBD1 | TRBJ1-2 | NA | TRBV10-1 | CASGGQGSANYGYTF | TGCGCCAGCGGAGGACAGGGGTCGGCTAACTATGGCTACACCTTC
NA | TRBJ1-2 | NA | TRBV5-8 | CASSADSSFYGYTF | TGTGCCAGCAGCGCGGACAGTTCTTTCTATGGCTACACCTTC
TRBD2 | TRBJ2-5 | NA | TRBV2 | CASNGLAEQETQYF | TGTGCCAGCAACGGACTAGCGGAACAAGAGACCCAGTACTTC
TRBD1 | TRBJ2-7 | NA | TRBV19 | CASSDSLGTASYEQYF | TGTGCCAGTAGTGACTCGTTGGGGACAGCGAGCTACGAGCAGTACTTC
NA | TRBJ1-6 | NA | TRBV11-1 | CASSYEGHNNSPLHF | TGTGCCAGCAGCTATGAGGGACATAATAATTCACCCCTCCACTTT
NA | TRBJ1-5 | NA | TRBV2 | CASSGGGDQPQHF | TGTGCCAGCAGTGGTGGGGGGGATCAGCCCCAGCATTTT
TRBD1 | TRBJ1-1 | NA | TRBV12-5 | CASAPQGANTEAFF | TGTGCTAGTGCTCCACAGGGGGCGAACACTGAAGCTTTCTTT
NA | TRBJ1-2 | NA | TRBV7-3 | CASSLTSRTVRPNYGYTF | TGTGCCAGCAGCTTAACCTCTAGGACAGTACGGCCTAACTATGGCTACACCTTC
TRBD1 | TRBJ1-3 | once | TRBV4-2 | CASSQVTGQGDSGNTIYF | TGTGCCAGCAGCCAAGTTACGGGACAGGGCGATTCTGGAAACACCATATATTTT
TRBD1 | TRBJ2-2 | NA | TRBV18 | CASSPGTGNTGELFF | TGTGCCAGCTCACCCGGGACAGGGAACACCGGGGAGCTGTTTTTT
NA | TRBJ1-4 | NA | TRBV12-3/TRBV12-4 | CASRDSNEKLFF | TGTGCCAGCAGGGACAGCAATGAAAAACTGTTTTTT
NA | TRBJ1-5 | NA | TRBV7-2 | CASSLVASPNQPQHF | TGTGCCAGCAGCTTAGTGGCATCGCCCAATCAGCCCCAGCATTTT
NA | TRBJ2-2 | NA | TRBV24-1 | CATARGGVGELFF | TGTGCCACCGCAAGGGGGGGCGTCGGGGAGCTGTTTTTT
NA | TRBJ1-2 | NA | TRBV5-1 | CASSLAGKVEGGYTF | TGCGCCAGCAGCTTGGCCGGGAAGGTGGAGGGTGGCTACACCTTC
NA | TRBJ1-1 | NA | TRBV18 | CASSPSGGREAFF | TGTGCCAGCTCACCATCGGGGGGACGGGAAGCTTTCTTT
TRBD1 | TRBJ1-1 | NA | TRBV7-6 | CASSLAEGAWGSTEAFF | TGTGCCAGCAGCTTAGCGGAGGGGGCGTGGGGGAGTACTGAAGCTTTCTTT
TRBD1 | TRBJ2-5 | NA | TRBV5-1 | CASSQPGQQETQYF | TGCGCCAGCAGTCAACCGGGACAGCAAGAGACCCAGTACTTC
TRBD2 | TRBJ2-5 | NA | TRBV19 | CASSELAGSETQYF | TGTGCCAGTAGTGAACTAGCGGGATCAGAGACCCAGTACTTC